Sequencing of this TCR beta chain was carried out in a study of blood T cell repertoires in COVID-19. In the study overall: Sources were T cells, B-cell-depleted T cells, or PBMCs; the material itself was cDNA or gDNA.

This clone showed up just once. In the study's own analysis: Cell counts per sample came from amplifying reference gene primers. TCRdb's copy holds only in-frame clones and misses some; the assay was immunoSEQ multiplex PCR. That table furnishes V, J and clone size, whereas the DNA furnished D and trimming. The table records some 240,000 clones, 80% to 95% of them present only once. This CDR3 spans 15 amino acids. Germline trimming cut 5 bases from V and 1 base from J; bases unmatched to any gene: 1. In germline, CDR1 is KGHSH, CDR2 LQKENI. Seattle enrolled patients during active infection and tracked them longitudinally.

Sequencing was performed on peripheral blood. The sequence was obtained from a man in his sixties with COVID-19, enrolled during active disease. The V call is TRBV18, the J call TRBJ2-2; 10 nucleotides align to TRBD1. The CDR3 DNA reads TGTGCCAGCTCAAGGGACAGGGGGAACACCGGGGAGCTGTTTTTT. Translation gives CASSRDRGNTGELFF.